This T cell receptor beta chain emerged from a study of blood T cells in healthy people across ages. The sample holds a few counts of this clonotype. The antigen is unknown. A second PCR of about 6 to 12 cycles used a sample-barcoded 5' primer and a J-beta primer mix. Researchers report that a template-switch adaptor with 12 random nucleotides tagged each cDNA molecule. One entry per CDR3 protein, called by TCRdb with MiXCR from the 5' RACE reads. The table shows hundreds of thousands of distinct CDR3 sequences, with around 42% occurring only once. Whole-study results and caveats: From one million sequenced T cells, diversity estimates were lower bounds. Naive and antigen-experienced cells could not be conclusively compared, given unsorted PBMCs.

V lost 3 bases to trimming and J lost 5 bases, with 17 bases between them. There are 15 residues in the CDR3. Germline CDR1 is DFQATT and CDR2 is SNEGSKA (reference sequence). Healthy Caucasians from Russia aged about 6 to 95 served as donors. The clonotype was recovered from a man in his fifties or sixties in good health. The sequencing sample was made of blood. V and J are TRBV20-1 and TRBJ1-5; D is possibly TRBD1 (5 bases). The CDR3 sequence: CSASEGPGRDQPQHF. The DNA for the CDR3 is TGCAGTGCTAGCGAGGGGCCAGGGAGAGATCAGCCCCAGCATTTT.